Described below is a single T cell receptor (beta chain) sequence and its context. This record comes from a study of early stage breast cancer tumors. Trimming removed 0 bases at V and 3 bases at J, with 12 bases between. This CDR3 comprises 15 residues. The V gene's germline CDR1 is SGDLS and CDR2 YYNGEE. Assay: immunoSEQ multiplex PCR; the TCRdb copy retains only in-frame clones and omits some. The sample shows 50,000 or so clones, about 80% of them seen only once. The receptor comes from a person aged 45-65 years with breast cancer. The genes are TRBV9 and TRBJ2-5, with D perhaps matching TRBD1 (5 bases). What was sequenced was blood. Here the CDR3 reads CASSVAPREEETQYF. The CDR3 coding sequence is TGTGCCAGCAGCGTAGCTCCCAGGGAAGAAGAGACCCAGTACTTC.